These T cell receptor beta chains were read from a single sample in a study of graft-versus-host responses after intestinal transplantation. Measured with immunoSEQ multiplex PCR; TCRdb has only the in-frame clones, and not every one. The repertoire holds approximately 130,000 clones, with over 85% as singletons. These receptors lack a known antigen. Specimen: unstimulated CD4+ T cells sorted from spleen or lymph node cells, collected before intestinal transplant. Every receptor here comes from a human donor who received an intestinal transplant. Both conserved end residues are part of each CDR3. D genes are given only for firm matches. Size values are once, few and many counts, or a class for expanded clones, and some rows have none.

D gene	clone size	J gene	V gene	CDR3 protein	CDR3 DNA
-	-	TRBJ1-2	TRBV7-2	CASSLAGSQGGYTF	TGTGCCAGCAGCTTAGCGGGGAGCCAAGGGGGCTACACCTTC
TRBD1	-	TRBJ1-1	TRBV27	CASTQTSTGRYTEAFF	TGTGCCAGCACCCAAACCTCGACAGGGCGATACACTGAAGCTTTCTTT
TRBD1	-	TRBJ1-1	TRBV10-3	CAIRGQGRGVDTEAFF	TGTGCCATCAGGGGACAGGGCAGAGGTGTGGACACTGAAGCTTTCTTT
-	-	TRBJ2-3	TRBV19	CASSTPTGSITDTQYF	TGTGCCAGTAGTACCCCCACAGGGAGCATCACAGATACGCAGTATTTT
TRBD1	once	TRBJ1-2	TRBV30	CAWSVGQGVAAYGYTF	TGTGCCTGGAGTGTAGGACAGGGGGTTGCCGCCTATGGCTACACCTTC
-	-	TRBJ1-4	TRBV10-3	CAIRDGANEKLFF	TGTGCCATCAGGGATGGGGCTAATGAAAAACTGTTTTTT
-	-	TRBJ2-3	TRBV7-9	CASSLGSNPDTQYF	TGTGCCAGCAGCTTAGGGTCTAATCCAGATACGCAGTATTTT
-	-	TRBJ1-5	TRBV14	CASSQGHDQPQHF	TGTGCCAGCAGCCAAGGGCATGATCAGCCCCAGCATTTT
-	-	TRBJ2-3	TRBV10-2	CASSDRSQYF	TGCGCCAGCAGTGATCGGTCGCAGTATTTT
TRBD1	-	TRBJ2-5	TRBV4-1	CASSRRDRVEETQYF	TGCGCCAGCAGCCGAAGGGACAGGGTGGAAGAGACCCAGTACTTC
-	-	TRBJ1-3	TRBV4-1	CASSQDPSGNTIYF	TGCGCCAGCAGCCAAGATCCTTCTGGAAACACCATATATTTT
-	-	TRBJ2-1	TRBV5-6	CASSLFGFDKTNEQFF	TGTGCCAGCAGCTTGTTCGGTTTCGACAAGACGAATGAGCAGTTCTTC
TRBD2	once	TRBJ2-1	TRBV4-1	CASSQGLAGDLTYNEQFF	TGCGCCAGCAGCCAAGGGCTAGCGGGGGACCTTACTTACAATGAGCAGTTCTTC
TRBD2	-	TRBJ2-5	TRBV7-9	CASSLQAGGETQYF	TGTGCCAGCAGCTTACAAGCGGGGGGGGAGACCCAGTACTTC
-	-	TRBJ2-1	TRBV20-1	CSAPGPGEQFF	TGCAGTGCGCCTGGCCCCGGGGAGCAGTTCTTC
TRBD2	-	TRBJ2-5	TRBV11-2	CASSFYGTRGGTQYF	TGTGCCAGCAGCTTTTACGGGACTAGAGGTGGGACCCAGTACTTC
-	once	TRBJ2-5	TRBV6-5	CASRGTPPRETQYF	TGTGCCAGCAGGGGGACTCCGCCCCGGGAGACCCAGTACTTC
-	once	TRBJ2-3	TRBV7-3	CASSPGAGGTDTQYF	TGTGCCAGCAGCCCAGGGGCGGGGGGCACAGATACGCAGTATTTT
-	-	TRBJ1-2	TRBV10-2	CASSESGPYGYTF	TGCGCCAGCAGTGAGAGTGGGCCCTATGGCTACACCTTC
-	-	TRBJ1-4	TRBV6-5	CASSLTPTNEKLFF	TGTGCCAGCAGCTTGACACCAACTAATGAAAAACTGTTTTTT
-	-	TRBJ2-5	TRBV5-1	CASSLGALQETQYF	TGCGCCAGCAGCTTGGGGGCCCTCCAAGAGACCCAGTACTTC
-	once	TRBJ1-3	TRBV4-1	CASSQIGGPGNTIYF	TGCGCCAGCAGCCAAATCGGTGGGCCCGGAAACACCATATATTTT
-	-	TRBJ1-1	TRBV5-6	CASSFLGGTEAFF	TGTGCCAGCAGCTTCTTAGGGGGCACTGAAGCTTTCTTT
TRBD2	-	TRBJ2-5	TRBV5-4	CASTPGLAVQETQYF	TGTGCCAGCACTCCGGGACTAGCGGTCCAAGAGACCCAGTACTTC
-	-	TRBJ1-1	TRBV5-1	CASSLGVGGDTEAFF	TGCGCCAGCAGCTTGGGAGTTGGGGGGGACACTGAAGCTTTCTTT
TRBD1	-	TRBJ1-5	TRBV23-1	CASSQSEDRKKDEIIANQPQHF	TGCGCCAGCAGTCAATCGGAGGACAGGAAAAAAGACGAAATCATAGCCAATCAGCCCCAGCATTTT
-	few	TRBJ2-2	TRBV19	CASKRANTGELFF	TGTGCCAGTAAACGGGCTAACACCGGGGAGCTGTTTTTT